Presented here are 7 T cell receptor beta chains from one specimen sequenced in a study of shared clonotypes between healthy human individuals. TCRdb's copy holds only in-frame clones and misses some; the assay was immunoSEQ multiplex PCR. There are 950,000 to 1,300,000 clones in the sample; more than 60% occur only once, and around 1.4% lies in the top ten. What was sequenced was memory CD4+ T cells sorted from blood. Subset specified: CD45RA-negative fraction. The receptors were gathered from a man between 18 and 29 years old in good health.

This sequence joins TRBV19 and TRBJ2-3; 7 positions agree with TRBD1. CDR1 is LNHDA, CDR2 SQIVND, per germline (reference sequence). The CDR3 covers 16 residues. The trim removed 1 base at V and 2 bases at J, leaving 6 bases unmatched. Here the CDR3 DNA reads TGTGCCAGTAGTATAGCGAGGGGGCGATCCACAGATACGCAGTATTTT. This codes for CASSIARGRSTDTQYF.

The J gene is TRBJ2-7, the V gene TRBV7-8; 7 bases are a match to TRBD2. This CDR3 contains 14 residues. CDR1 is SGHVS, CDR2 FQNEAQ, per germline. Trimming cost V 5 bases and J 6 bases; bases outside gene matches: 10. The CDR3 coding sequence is TGTGCCAGCAGCCCCGACAAAGGGAGGGTCGAGCAGTACTTC. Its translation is CASSPDKGRVEQYF.

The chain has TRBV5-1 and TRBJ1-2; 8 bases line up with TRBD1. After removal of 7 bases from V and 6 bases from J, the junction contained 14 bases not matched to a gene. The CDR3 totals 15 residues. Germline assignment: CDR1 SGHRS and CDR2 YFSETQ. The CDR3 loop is CASSYFDRGTDGYTF. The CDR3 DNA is TGCGCCAGCTCATATTTTGACAGGGGAACGGATGGCTACACCTTC.

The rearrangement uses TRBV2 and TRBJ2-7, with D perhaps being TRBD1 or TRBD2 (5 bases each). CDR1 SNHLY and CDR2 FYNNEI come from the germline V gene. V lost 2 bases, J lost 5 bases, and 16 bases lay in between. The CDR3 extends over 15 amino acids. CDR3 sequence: CASSETPGTEDEQYF. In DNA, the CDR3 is TGTGCCAGCAGTGAAACGCCCGGGACCGAGGACGAGCAGTACTTC.

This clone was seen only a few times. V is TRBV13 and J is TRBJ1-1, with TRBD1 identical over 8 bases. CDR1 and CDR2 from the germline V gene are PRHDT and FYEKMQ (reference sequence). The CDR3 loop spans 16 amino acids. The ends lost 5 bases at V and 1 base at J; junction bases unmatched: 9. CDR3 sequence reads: CASSGGQGRRNTEAFF. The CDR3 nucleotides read TGTGCCAGCAGCGGAGGACAGGGAAGGCGGAACACTGAAGCTTTCTTT. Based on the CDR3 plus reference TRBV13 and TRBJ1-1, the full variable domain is AAGVIQSPRHLIKEKRETATLKCYPIPRHDTVYWYQQGPGQDPQFLISFYEKMQSDKGSIPDRFSAQQFSDYHSELNMSSLELGDSALYFCASSGGQGRRNTEAFFGQGTRLTVV.

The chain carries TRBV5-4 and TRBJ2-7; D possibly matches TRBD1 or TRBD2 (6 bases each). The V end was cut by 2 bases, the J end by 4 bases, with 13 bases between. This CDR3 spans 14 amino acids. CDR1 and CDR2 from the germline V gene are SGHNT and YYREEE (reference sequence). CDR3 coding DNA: TGTGCCAGCAGCTTTGGGGGGCGGATGTACGAGCAGTACTTC. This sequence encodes CASSFGGRMYEQYF.

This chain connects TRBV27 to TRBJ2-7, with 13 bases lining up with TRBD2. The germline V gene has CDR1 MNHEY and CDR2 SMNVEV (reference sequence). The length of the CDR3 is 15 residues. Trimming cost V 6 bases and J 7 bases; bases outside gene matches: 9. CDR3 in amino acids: CASSFGLAGAREQYF. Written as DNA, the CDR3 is TGTGCCAGCAGCTTCGGACTAGCGGGAGCTAGGGAGCAGTACTTC.